Listed below are T cell receptor beta chains from one sample, sequenced in a study of Ad26.COV2.S vaccination and SARS-CoV-2 variants. The repertoire was sequenced with immunoSEQ multiplex PCR; TCRdb's copy has only in-frame clones and lacks some. This sample yields about 350,000 clones, of which less than 90% are seen a single time; about 10% belongs to the top ten. The input for sequencing was peripheral blood, taken in a trial of Ad26.COV2.S vaccine versus placebo. The receptors shown here come from a person between 18 and 59 years old who received the Ad26.COV2.S COVID-19 vaccine or a placebo. CDR3s include the opening cysteine and the closing phenylalanine or tryptophan. D genes are given only for firm matches. Clone size appears in some rows only: once, few, many, or a class for an expanded clone.

V	J	D	size	DNA	CDR3
TRBV19	TRBJ1-5	NA	NA	TGTGCCAGTAGTCTAGGACGGACCAATCAGCCCCAGCATTTT	CASSLGRTNQPQHF
TRBV30	TRBJ1-2	NA	NA	TGTGCCTGGAGTGTTTCCGCGAATTATCGTAACTATGGCTACACCTTC	CAWSVSANYRNYGYTF
TRBV4-3	TRBJ1-5	TRBD1	NA	TGCGCCAGCAGCCAAGATAGGACAGGGGAGGGCAATCAGCCCCAGCATTTT	CASSQDRTGEGNQPQHF
TRBV6-5	TRBJ1-2	NA	once	TGTGCCAGCAAACTCGCTCGGAGGAGCTATGGCTACACCTTC	CASKLARRSYGYTF
TRBV7-9	TRBJ1-4	NA	NA	TGTGCCAGCAGCTTCCGGACCCCCGGGGGTGAAAAACTGTTTTTT	CASSFRTPGGEKLFF
TRBV7-6	TRBJ2-3	NA	NA	TGTGCCAGCAGCTTAGAATTTAGGGGCGATACGCAGTATTTT	CASSLEFRGDTQYF
TRBV10-3	TRBJ2-1	NA	NA	TGTGCCATCTCCCGAGGGGCCGGAAGCAATGAGCAGTTCTTC	CAISRGAGSNEQFF
TRBV28	TRBJ1-5	NA	NA	TGTGCCAGCAGGAAGGCCTATAGGAGCAATCAGCCCCAGCATTTT	CASRKAYRSNQPQHF
TRBV6-5	TRBJ1-4	NA	NA	TGTGCCAGCAGTTATGGGCCCCCGACGGAAAAACTGTTTTTT	CASSYGPPTEKLFF
TRBV6-6	TRBJ1-2	NA	NA	TGTGCCAGCAGTTCAAGGACGGCATATGGCTACACCTTC	CASSSRTAYGYTF
TRBV4-3	TRBJ2-6	NA	NA	TGCGCCAGCAGCCAAGAAAACCGGGCTGGGGCCAACGTCCTGACTTTC	CASSQENRAGANVLTF
TRBV19	TRBJ1-2	NA	NA	TGTGCCAGTAGTCCTAGTTGGGTAAACTATGGCTACACCTTC	CASSPSWVNYGYTF
TRBV14	TRBJ2-1	NA	NA	TGTGCCAGCAGCCACACTAAGGGGCTTGGTGAGCAGTTCTTC	CASSHTKGLGEQFF
TRBV27	TRBJ2-1	TRBD1	once	TGTGCCAGCAGGCGGACAGGGAGTTACAATGAGCAGTTCTTC	CASRRTGSYNEQFF
TRBV9	TRBJ1-6	NA	NA	TGTGCCAGCAGCGTAGAGGACGGCAGTTCACCCCTCCACTTT	CASSVEDGSSPLHF
TRBV4-3	TRBJ2-2	NA	NA	TGCGCCAGCAGCCTCTCTTTAGGGGGGGCTCCCGGGGAGCTGTTTTTT	CASSLSLGGAPGELFF
TRBV5-1	TRBJ2-1	NA	NA	TGCGCCAGCAGCTTGGCCGGTGGGGGCTCCTACAATGAGCAGTTCTTC	CASSLAGGGSYNEQFF
TRBV19	TRBJ2-1	TRBD2	NA	TGTGCCAGTAGGCTATCTGGACCCCTTAGCGGGAGAAATGAGCAGTTCTTC	CASRLSGPLSGRNEQFF
TRBV28	TRBJ2-3	NA	NA	TGTGCCAGCAGTTTAGAGCAGGGAAGAAGGCGGGAAAGGGGCACAGATACGCAGTATTTT	CASSLEQGRRRERGTDTQYF
TRBV28	TRBJ1-1	NA	NA	TGTGCCAGCAGTAGGACAGCTTATGAAGCTTTCTTT	CASSRTAYEAFF
TRBV4-2	TRBJ1-5	NA	NA	TGTGCCAGCAGCCAATATCTGGACAACCCGCAGCCCCAGCATTTT	CASSQYLDNPQPQHF
TRBV28	TRBJ2-5	TRBD2	NA	TGTGCCAGCAGTTCCCCGGGACTAGCGGGAATAAAGACCCAGTACTTC	CASSSPGLAGIKTQYF
TRBV28	TRBJ2-5	NA	NA	TGTGCCAGTCTCTCCCCCCGATTGAAATCAGAGACCCAGTACTTC	CASLSPRLKSETQYF
TRBV5-1	TRBJ2-1	TRBD1	NA	TGCGCCAGCAGCTCCGGTACGACAGGGGGGTACAATGAGCAGTTCTTC	CASSSGTTGGYNEQFF
TRBV7-2	TRBJ1-5	TRBD1	NA	TGTGCCAGCAGCTACAGGGGAGATCAGCCCCAGCATTTT	CASSYRGDQPQHF
TRBV4-3	TRBJ2-1	NA	NA	TGCGCCAGCAGCCAAGAGTTGCGGGGGCGCGTCGATGAGCAGTTCTTC	CASSQELRGRVDEQFF
TRBV30	TRBJ2-7	NA	once	TGTGCCTGGAGGGGACCGGGGGTCGAGCAGTACTTC	CAWRGPGVEQYF